A selection of T cell receptor beta chains follows, all from one sample in a study of T cell responses to AZD1222 COVID-19 vaccine. The repertoire was sequenced with immunoSEQ multiplex PCR; TCRdb's copy has only in-frame clones and lacks some. The sample lists approximately 27,000 clones; about nine tenths were seen once. The specimen comprised peripheral blood, sampled on day 0 of AZD1222 vaccination. The receptors derive from an adult in good health. The CDR3 runs from the conserved cysteine through the conserved F or W. The D gene is left open where the match is weak. Some rows have no size entry. The others give once, few or many, or a class for an expanded clone.

TRBJ1-1 . TRBV5-4 TRBD1 TGTGCCAGCAGCCAAGGGACAGCAGGCACTGAAGCTTTCTTT CASSQGTAGTEAFF
TRBJ2-3 . TRBV27 . TGTGCCAGCAGTTTATATGATACGCAGTATTTT CASSLYDTQYF
TRBJ1-6 . TRBV13 . TGTGCCAGCAGCGTCGGGTCGGATTCACCCCTCCACTTT CASSVGSDSPLHF
TRBJ1-1 . TRBV29-1 . TGCAGCGCCCCTGAAGCTTTCTTT CSAPEAFF
TRBJ2-3 . TRBV5-1 TRBD2 TGCGCCAGCAGCTCCGGACTAGTCGCAAGCACAGATACGCAGTATTTT CASSSGLVASTDTQYF
TRBJ2-1 . TRBV6-5 TRBD1 TGTGCCAGCACCGACGACAGGGGACCATACAATGAGCAGTTCTTC CASTDDRGPYNEQFF
TRBJ1-2 . TRBV19 . TGTGCCAGTAGTATAGACGCGTGGAGGGTGGATGGCTACACCTTC CASSIDAWRVDGYTF
TRBJ1-1 . TRBV11-2 . TGTGCCAGCAGCTTAGAACGGAACACTGAAGCTTTCTTT CASSLERNTEAFF
TRBJ2-1 . TRBV9 . TGTGCCAGCACATCGCGTCCCTCGAGCTCCTACAATGAGCAGTTCTTC CASTSRPSSSYNEQFF
TRBJ2-3 . TRBV7-9 . TGTGCCAGCAGCTCCCCAGTCCTTGACACAGATACGCAGTATTTT CASSSPVLDTDTQYF
TRBJ2-1 . TRBV7-7 TRBD2 TGTGCCAGCAGCCACGGACTAGCGGGAGGGCCAGGCGAGCAGTTCTTC CASSHGLAGGPGEQFF
TRBJ2-3 . TRBV6-1 TRBD2 TGTGCCAGCAGTGAATACGGACTAGCGGACGCTACGCAGTATTTT CASSEYGLADATQYF
TRBJ2-1 . TRBV7-7 . TGTGCTAGCAGCTTAGGGGGTGGCTCCTACAATGAGCAGTTCTTC CASSLGGGSYNEQFF
TRBJ2-2 . TRBV6-5 . TGTGCCAGCAGTTTTGGGGCCTACACCGGGGAGCTGTTTTTT CASSFGAYTGELFF
TRBJ1-1 . TRBV12-5 . TGTGCTAGTGGTTTCACGACAGGAGTGAACACTGAAGCTTTCTTT CASGFTTGVNTEAFF
TRBJ1-5 . TRBV19 TRBD1 TGTGCCAGTAAACCGGGACAGGAGAATCAGCCCCAGCATTTT CASKPGQENQPQHF
TRBJ1-5 . TRBV6-5 . TGTGCCAGCAGTTATGGTTGGGGGTATCCGCCCCAGCATTTT CASSYGWGYPPQHF
TRBJ1-5 . TRBV6-1 . TGTGCCAGCAGTGAAAGTTGGGTAGAACAGCCCCAGCATTTT CASSESWVEQPQHF
TRBJ1-1 . TRBV29-1 . TGCAGCCTAACCGACTTGAACACTGAAGCTTTCTTT CSLTDLNTEAFF
TRBJ2-5 . TRBV29-1 TRBD2 TGCAGCGCCCCTAGCGGACTCACCCAAGAGACCCAGTACTTC CSAPSGLTQETQYF
TRBJ2-5 . TRBV18 TRBD1 TGTGCCAGCTCCACGACAGGGGAAGAGACCCAGTACTTC CASSTTGEETQYF
TRBJ2-7 once TRBV5-4 . TGTGCCAGCAGCTTCTGGGACACGTCCCTATACGAGCAGTACTTC CASSFWDTSLYEQYF
TRBJ1-6 . TRBV9 TRBD1 TGTGCCAGCAGCTCCGGGACAGCCCTCCACTTT CASSSGTALHF
TRBJ1-1 . TRBV4-1 TRBD1 TGCGCCAGCAGCCTAGGACAGGACTCGACTGAAGCTTTCTTT CASSLGQDSTEAFF
TRBJ2-2 . TRBV5-1 TRBD1 TGCGCCAGCTTCCCAGGGGGCACCGGGGAGCTGTTTTTT CASFPGGTGELFF
TRBJ2-1 . TRBV21-1 . TGTGCCAGCAGCATTGACCTTACCGGAGCTTGGGAGGAGCAGTTCTTC CASSIDLTGAWEEQFF
TRBJ1-5 . TRBV7-2 . TGTGCCAGCAGCTTAGGTTCCGCGGTTAGCAATCAGCCCCAGCATTTT CASSLGSAVSNQPQHF
TRBJ1-1 . TRBV18 TRBD1 TGTGCCAGCTCACCAGGGTGGTACAGGGGGGCCACTGAAGCTTTCTTT CASSPGWYRGATEAFF
TRBJ1-3 . TRBV7-6 . TGTGCCAGCAGCCAGTTGACTCTCTCTGGAAACACCATATATTTT CASSQLTLSGNTIYF
TRBJ2-1 once TRBV24-1 . TGTGCCACCAGTGATGCGACAGGATCAAGAGGGCAGTTCTTC CATSDATGSRGQFF
TRBJ2-5 . TRBV5-1 . TGCGCCAGCAGCTTGCAGGAGAGAGAGACCCAGTACTTC CASSLQERETQYF
TRBJ1-1 . TRBV2 . TGTGCCAGCAGTGAACCTTATTACACTGAAGCTTTCTTT CASSEPYYTEAFF
TRBJ2-6 . TRBV19 TRBD2 TGTGCCAGTAGTTGGGGGAGGGCCGGAACTGGGGCCAACGTCCTGACTTTC CASSWGRAGTGANVLTF
TRBJ2-3 . TRBV5-1 TRBD2 TGCGCCAGCTGTAGCGGGAACCCCACAGATACGCAGTATTTT CASCSGNPTDTQYF
TRBJ2-1 . TRBV2 TRBD2 TGTGCCAGCAGTTTGGGGGGGAGGCATCTCGGGAATGAGCAGTTCTTC CASSLGGRHLGNEQFF
TRBJ1-5 . TRBV4-1 TRBD1 TGCGCCAGCAGCCTTCTGACAGGGGGCGCGGGACAGCCCCAGCATTTT CASSLLTGGAGQPQHF
TRBJ1-1 few TRBV6-5 . TGTGCCAGCAGAAAGGAGGGAAGCACTGAAGCTTTCTTT CASRKEGSTEAFF
TRBJ1-3 . TRBV11-2 TRBD1 TGTGCCAGCAGCTTAGCCCCGCAGGGGGGGTTCACCATATATTTT CASSLAPQGGFTIYF
TRBJ2-7 . TRBV9 . TGTGCCAGCAGCGTAGGTTCGGATCCCTGGTACGAGCAGTACTTC CASSVGSDPWYEQYF
TRBJ1-6 . TRBV2 . TGTGCCAGCAAATGGCGCTTACTAACCGGATCCCTCCACTTT CASKWRLLTGSLHF
TRBJ2-2 . TRBV2 TRBD2 TGTGCCAGCAGGGGACTAGCGGGAGGGACCGGGGAGCTGTTTTTT CASRGLAGGTGELFF
TRBJ2-2 . TRBV3-1/TRBV3-2 . TGTGCCAGCAGCCAAGGGGCAGGTCGGAACACCGGGGAGCTGTTTTTT CASSQGAGRNTGELFF
TRBJ2-7 once TRBV11-2 TRBD2 TGTGCCAGCAGCTTGCGAGTTAGCGGGAGCGGGTACGAGCAGTACTTC CASSLRVSGSGYEQYF
TRBJ2-3 . TRBV18 TRBD1 TGTGCCAGCTCACCAGCGGACAGGGGATTTAGCACAGATACGCAGTATTTT CASSPADRGFSTDTQYF
TRBJ2-7 once TRBV7-3 . TGTGCCAGCAGCTTAACGTTGGGGACTTCAGCGTACTTC CASSLTLGTSAYF
TRBJ2-7 . TRBV28 . TGTGCCAGCAGCACGGGGTACGAGCAGTACTTC CASSTGYEQYF
TRBJ1-4 few TRBV30 TRBD1 TGTGCCTGGAGTGAAGACAGGGGGCGTACTAATGAAAAACTGTTTTTT CAWSEDRGRTNEKLFF
TRBJ2-5 . TRBV9 TRBD1 TGTGCCAGCAGCGTTCCTCGGACAGGGCAAGAGACCCAGTACTTC CASSVPRTGQETQYF
TRBJ2-1 . TRBV2 TRBD2 TGTGCCAGCAGTTGGACTAGCGGGACTTACAATGAGCAGTTCTTC CASSWTSGTYNEQFF